The next 18 T cell receptor beta chains were all read from a single sample in a study of shared clonotypes between healthy human individuals. The table came from immunoSEQ multiplex PCR; TCRdb's copy has only in-frame clones and leaves some out. The sample includes 490,000 or so clones, around three quarters of them seen just once. Sample: PBMCs. These receptors came from a woman between 40 and 55 years old in good health. Some clones in this sample may be carry-over from other donors' samples.

The CDR3 protein is CASSEPTDGYTF. Written as DNA, the CDR3 is TGTGCCAGCAGTGAACCGACAGACGGCTACACCTTC. V and J are TRBV6-1 and TRBJ1-2; a weak D match, TRBD1 (5 bases). Trimming shortened V by 2 bases and J by 8 bases, and 9 bases separated the two germline ends. There are 12 residues in the CDR3. Germline V gene data show CDR1 as MNHNS and CDR2 as SASEGT.

The V and J genes are TRBV18 and TRBJ1-1; tentatively, D is TRBD1 (6 bases). This CDR3 region has 13 residues. Germline CDR1 is KGHSH and CDR2 is LQKENI. V lost 0 bases and J 4 bases, leaving 6 bases between the germline ends. This CDR3 is CASSPPRGTEAFF. The CDR3 nucleotides read TGTGCCAGCTCACCACCCAGGGGCACTGAAGCTTTCTTT.

This clone appeared many times. The rearrangement links TRBV7-6 to TRBJ2-7; D not certain. Trimming shortened V by 1 base and J by 0 bases, and 7 bases separated the two germline ends. This CDR3 has 14 residues. Germline CDR1 is SGHVS and CDR2 is FNYEAQ. The CDR3: CASSLGRSSYEQYF. The CDR3 DNA sequence: TGTGCCAGCAGCTTAGGCCGGAGCTCCTACGAGCAGTACTTC.

The sample holds a few counts of this clone. This chain links TRBV19 with TRBJ2-7; 7 bases agree with TRBD2. Germline V CDR1 and CDR2: LNHDA, SQIVND (reference sequence). Trimming removed 9 bases from V and 3 bases from J; junction bases left unmatched: 11. The CDR3 spans 14 residues. The CDR3: CASARGAGSYEQYF. DNA of the CDR3: TGTGCCAGCGCCCGGGGAGCGGGGAGCTACGAGCAGTACTTC. The full variable domain, in which reference TRBV19 and TRBJ2-7 provide the parts outside the CDR3, is DGGITQSPKYLFRKEGQNVTLSCEQNLNHDAMYWYRQDPGQGLRLIYYSQIVNDFQKGDIAEGYSVSREKKESFPLTVTSAQKNPTAFYLCASARGAGSYEQYFGPGTRLTVT.

The CDR3 region has the DNA TGCGCCAGCAGCGCTCGGGTCACCGGGGAGCTGTTTTTT. Protein sequence: CASSARVTGELFF. The chain combines TRBV5-1 with TRBJ2-2; no firm D call. Germline V gives CDR1 SGHRS, CDR2 YFSETQ. With 4 bases removed from V and 4 bases from J, the gap between germline ends came to 8 bases. The CDR3 has 13 amino acids.

This clone was observed a few times. This chain links TRBV15 with TRBJ1-4; 8 bases are a match to TRBD1. This CDR3 comprises 18 residues. Trimming took 0 bases from V and 2 from J; bases not matched to a gene: 8. CDR1 is LNHNV, CDR2 YYDKDF, per germline (reference sequence). The CDR3 sequence: CATSREWTGSSTNEKLFF. CDR3 DNA: TGTGCCACCAGCAGAGAATGGACAGGGAGCTCTACTAATGAAAAACTGTTTTTT.

The rearrangement uses TRBV2 and TRBJ2-2; no reliable D call. The CDR3 is 14 residues long. Trimming removed 4 bases from V and 6 bases from J, with 12 bases in between. Germline-derived CDR1 and CDR2 are SNHLY and FYNNEI. The CDR3 sequence: CASSGLVLSGELFF. CDR3 DNA: TGTGCCAGCAGTGGCCTAGTTTTGTCCGGGGAGCTGTTTTTT.

This chain joins TRBV18 and TRBJ2-3; D is undetermined. Trimming took 5 bases from V and 3 from J, leaving 15 bases between them. In germline, CDR1 is KGHSH, CDR2 LQKENI. The CDR3 consists of 15 residues. In nucleotides, the CDR3 is TGTGCCAGCTCATCCGTGGTGGGTGAGACAGATACGCAGTATTTT. It is translated as CASSSVVGETDTQYF.

J is TRBJ1-5 and V is TRBV28; no clear D. Germline V gene lookup returns CDR1 MDHEN and CDR2 SYDVKM. V shed 6 bases and J shed 3 bases, with 3 bases lying between them. CDR3 length equals 11 residues. CDR3: CASRLNQPQHF. CDR3 nucleotides: TGTGCCAGCAGGCTCAATCAGCCCCAGCATTTT. The full variable domain, completed using reference TRBV28 and TRBJ1-5, is DVKVTQSSRYLVKRTGEKVFLECVQDMDHENMFWYRQDPGLGLRLIYFSYDVKMKEKGDIPEGYSVSREKKERFSLILESASTNQTSMYLCASRLNQPQHFGDGTRLSIL.

The rearrangement joins TRBV2 to TRBJ1-1, with TRBD1 matching 11 bases. Germline lookup yields CDR1 SNHLY and CDR2 FYNNEI. V trimming: 10 bases; J trimming: 2 bases; junction bases outside the gene matches: 9. CDR3 length: 15 amino acids. The CDR3 reads CATRDRGSPNTEAFF. The CDR3 nucleotides read TGTGCCACCAGGGACAGGGGGTCCCCTAACACTGAAGCTTTCTTT. The full variable domain, with the rest looked up from reference TRBV2 and TRBJ1-1, is EPEVTQTPSHQVTQMGQEVILRCVPISNHLYFYWYRQILGQKVEFLVSFYNNEISEKSEIFDDQFSVERPDGSNFTLKIRSTKLEDSAMYFCATRDRGSPNTEAFFGQGTRLTVV.

CDR3 residues: CASSEEGSGANVLTF. In nucleotides, the CDR3 is TGCGCCAGCAGTGAGGAGGGGTCTGGGGCCAACGTCCTGACTTTC. The rearrangement links TRBV10-2 to TRBJ2-6; perhaps D is TRBD1 or TRBD2 (5 bases each). V was trimmed by 2 bases and J by 1 base, leaving 6 bases between them. This CDR3 comprises 15 residues. Germline V CDR1 and CDR2: WSHSY, SAAADI.

The chain carries TRBV29-1 and TRBJ2-3, with a tentative D call TRBD2 (5 bases). The CDR3 has 12 residues. Trimming shortened V by 4 bases and J by 8 bases, and 13 bases separated the two germline ends. CDR1 and CDR2 (germline): SQVTM, ANQGSEA. This chain's CDR3 is CSVVRSVGTQYF. The CDR3 DNA is TGCAGCGTTGTTCGTAGCGTCGGTACGCAGTATTTT.

This clone was seen only once. This chain links TRBV5-3 with TRBJ2-5, with 7 bases that match TRBD2. TRBV5-3 is treated as an ORF (open reading frame) with a function not yet certain. The CDR3 is 15 residues long. Losses at the gene ends were 5 bases for V and 5 bases for J; bases not matched to a gene: 12. The DNA of the CDR3 is TGTGCCAGAAGAATGACCGAGGCTAGCGGCGAGACCCAGTACTTC. It codes for CARRMTEASGETQYF.

There are many counts of this clone. The chain links TRBV21-1 to TRBJ2-4; TRBD2 is taken as the D call from the table, unchecked against the DNA. TRBV21-1 is assigned pseudogene status. CDR3 length equals 13 residues. CDR3 residues: CASGRGAKNIQYF. CDR3 coding DNA: TGTGCCAGCGGCCGGGGGGCCAAAAACATTCAGTACTTC.

The rearrangement uses TRBV7-3 and TRBJ2-1; 10 bases are shared with TRBD2. After removal of 2 bases from V and 8 bases from J, the junction contained 15 bases not matched to a gene. This CDR3 comprises 18 residues. Germline CDR1 is SGHTA and CDR2 is FQGTGA. The CDR3 region has the DNA TGTGCCAGCAGCTTAGTTCCTAGCGGGAGCCCATCGTCGTATGAGCAGTTCTTC. Translation gives CASSLVPSGSPSSYEQFF.

The chain joins TRBV6-1 to TRBJ2-5; D possibly uses TRBD1 or TRBD2 (6 bases each). The CDR3 runs 14 residues. Trimming pared 8 bases from V and 10 bases from J, leaving 23 bases between. From germline, CDR1 is MNHNS and CDR2 SASEGT. The CDR3 region has the DNA TGTGCCAGCCTGAAGACCCCGGAGGGGGGCGACCAGTACTTC. Translated, it gives CASLKTPEGGDQYF.

J is TRBJ2-5 and V is TRBV7-7; D call uncertain. Trimming removed 4 bases from V and 3 bases from J, with 15 bases in between. Germline values: CDR1 SSHAT, CDR2 FNYEAQ (reference sequence). The CDR3 loop spans 15 amino acids. The CDR3 region has the DNA TGTGCCAGCAGCTCTCGGTGGGAAGATAAAGAGACCCAGTACTTC. It encodes CASSSRWEDKETQYF.

This sequence joins TRBV10-3 and TRBJ1-2; 8 nucleotides agree with TRBD1. Looked up from germline, CDR1 is ENHRY and CDR2 is SYGVKD. The CDR3 has 14 amino acids. Trimming cost V 5 bases and J 8 bases; bases outside gene matches: 10. The CDR3 is CAISNLQGDVGYTF. CDR3 in DNA: TGTGCCATCAGTAACCTACAGGGGGATGTAGGCTACACCTTC.